This is a list of T cell receptor beta chains from one sample in a study of graft-versus-host responses after intestinal transplantation. Profiling relied on immunoSEQ multiplex PCR, and the TCRdb table lists in-frame clones only, not all of them. Among tens of thousands of clones listed, 89% were seen once. The sample in question was PBMCs, obtained just over 64 days after intestinal transplantation. All receptors derive from a human patient who received an intestinal transplant, so some T cells may come from the graft donor. CDR3s include the opening cysteine and the closing phenylalanine or tryptophan.

cdr3_length: 12
v_call: TRBV30
j_call: TRBJ2-1
cdr3_aa: CAWSTGGGEQFF

cdr3_length: 13
v_call: TRBV7-2
j_call: TRBJ2-2
cdr3_aa: CASSPSSAGELFF

cdr3_length: 12
v_call: TRBV4-3
j_call: TRBJ2-3
cdr3_aa: CASSQKWDTQYF

cdr3_length: 16
v_call: TRBV10-3
j_call: TRBJ1-2
cdr3_aa: CATTGGQGDDDYGYTF

cdr3_length: 14
v_call: TRBV18
j_call: TRBJ1-6
cdr3_aa: CASSDPNYNSPLHF

cdr3_length: 15
v_call: TRBV19
j_call: TRBJ2-1
cdr3_aa: CASSIEQGSYNEQFF

cdr3_length: 14
v_call: TRBV10-2
j_call: TRBJ2-7
cdr3_aa: CASSRGRSVYEQYF

cdr3_length: 17
v_call: TRBV7-8
j_call: TRBJ1-4
cdr3_aa: CASSLVSEPHGNEKLFF

cdr3_length: 14
v_call: TRBV19
j_call: TRBJ2-1
cdr3_aa: CASSIVSRYNEQFF

cdr3_length: 17
v_call: TRBV4-1
j_call: TRBJ2-3
cdr3_aa: CASTTRTSKWVPDTQYF